This T cell receptor (beta chain) derives from a study of vaccination and CD4 T cells after COVID-19 (dated by TCRdb to between 2021 and 2024). Study-wide context: SARS-CoV-2 positivity had been established in the convalescent patients by nasal swab PCR, and mild disease was recorded in some 10 of these patients and severe disease in one. Six males and four females were included in the convalescent cohort, with two Hispanic individuals, seven Caucasians, two Asians and one multiracial person represented. Participants received two doses of either the Pfizer-BioNTech BNT162b2 vaccine (n=8) or the Moderna mRNA-1273 vaccine (n=2). Post-COVID blood samples were collected from convalescent patients a median of about 92 days after diagnosis, with a range of roughly 35 to 170 days. Post-vaccine blood samples were collected a median of around 70 days after the second vaccine dose, ranging from about 13 to 241 days. The cultures were stimulated with overlapping spike peptide pools from SARS-CoV-2 and from the common cold coronaviruses HCoV-NL63, HCoV-OC43 and HCoV-229E. Control cultures received a CEFX viral epitope pool as the positive control, an HIV-1 Nef peptide pool as the negative control, or no peptide. The spike-specific CD4+ TCR repertoire was compared before and after mRNA vaccination in over nine COVID-19 convalescent patients and a handful of infection-naive healthy vaccine recipients.

About this clonotype itself: Its antigen is currently not known. Per-nucleotide qualities are absent, and no much larger clonotype sits a single base away.

Taken with the paper, the label for treatment or condition translates to: approximately 11-day PBMC culture with coronavirus spike peptide pools or control peptides (ViraFEST assay). The study used the ViraFEST assay, which expanded antigen-specific T cells with peptide pools and then identified expanded clonotypes by TCR sequencing. The convalescent patients' positive SARS-CoV-2 PCR tests fell between March and December 2020, which was before the Alpha, Beta and Delta variants emerged in the United States. PBMCs were cultured at about 2 million per well in IMDM supplemented with around 5% human AB serum and around 10 IU/ml IL-2, with 9.5 to 10 ug/ml peptide pools added. On days 3 and 7, half of the culture medium was replaced with fresh IL-2-containing medium. CD4+ T cells were isolated after roughly 10 days of culture through negative selection using the EasySep CD4+ T cell isolation kit. PBMCs were separated from whole blood using Ficoll-Paque Plus gradient centrifugation and then either used fresh or cryopreserved at -140C. Each culture condition was generally run in triplicate wells.

The method was PCR. At the Johns Hopkins FTIC core, DNA from the cultured CD4+ T cells underwent TCR sequencing with the Oncomine TCR Beta short-read assay. The QIAamp micro DNA kit was used to extract genomic DNA from the cultured CD4+ T cells. The Oncomine TCR Beta libraries from cultured CD4+ T cells were pooled using unique dual indexes and then sequenced on an Illumina iSeq 100. Regarding the original processing steps: Non-productive sequences were removed, and CDR3s not starting with C, not ending with F or W, or shorter than 7 amino acids were discarded. Antigen-specific clonotypes were identified using the MANAFEST web application through comparison of peptide-stimulated wells with reference and other culture wells. An FDR below 0.05, an odds ratio above 5, and a productive frequency above 0.1% in at least two of three replicate wells were required for clones to be considered positive. Cross-reactive clonotypes were defined as significantly expanded in both SARS-CoV-2 spike wells and at least one common cold coronavirus spike condition. Levenshtein distances (stringdist) and unrooted phylogenetic trees (ape) in R version 3.6.1 were used to assess CDR3 homology. Clones were called with MiXCR by TCRdb after fastp trimmed the public reads at Q25, and only in-frame beta chains were retained. CDR3 protein duplicates are merged, each entry listing the most common genes and DNA. V and J calls and clone size were set by TCRdb, not the authors. This sample has some 8,400 distinct CDR3 sequences in its table, and roughly a third of those were observed once. The ten largest clones take up under 35% of the sample.

What the authors observed across the whole study: The study included relatively few convalescent patients and did not analyze early timepoints after natural infection. In convalescent patients, a median 86.3% of post-vaccine SARS-CoV-2-reactive clones were detected only after vaccination, and vaccine-specific priming was suggested by this finding. Of the vaccine-specific clones found in convalescent patients, nearly all (304 of 307) were mono-reactive for SARS-CoV-2 spike instead of being cross-reactive with common cold coronaviruses. The median count of SARS-CoV-2-reactive clonotypes went up from approximately 22 after infection to a few dozen after vaccination, although the change was not significant.

The sample was cultured CD4+ T cells from blood. The TCR comes from a human donor with COVID-19.

At the DNA level, the sequence is TGTGCCACCCGGACCATACAGACAGGGGGCAATCAGCCCCAGCATTTT. The encoded protein is CATRTIQTGGNQPQHF. The chain is assembled from TRBV19 and TRBJ1-5, and 8 bases in between align with TRBD1. CDR1 LNHDA and CDR2 SQIVND were looked up in the germline V gene (reference sequence). The CDR3 has 16 amino acids, counting the end cysteine and phenylalanine. The read is trimmed to its CDR3 DNA, 48 bases read in frame from base 1. Compared with germline, V lacks 10 bases and J lacks 2 bases; bases without a gene match: 13.